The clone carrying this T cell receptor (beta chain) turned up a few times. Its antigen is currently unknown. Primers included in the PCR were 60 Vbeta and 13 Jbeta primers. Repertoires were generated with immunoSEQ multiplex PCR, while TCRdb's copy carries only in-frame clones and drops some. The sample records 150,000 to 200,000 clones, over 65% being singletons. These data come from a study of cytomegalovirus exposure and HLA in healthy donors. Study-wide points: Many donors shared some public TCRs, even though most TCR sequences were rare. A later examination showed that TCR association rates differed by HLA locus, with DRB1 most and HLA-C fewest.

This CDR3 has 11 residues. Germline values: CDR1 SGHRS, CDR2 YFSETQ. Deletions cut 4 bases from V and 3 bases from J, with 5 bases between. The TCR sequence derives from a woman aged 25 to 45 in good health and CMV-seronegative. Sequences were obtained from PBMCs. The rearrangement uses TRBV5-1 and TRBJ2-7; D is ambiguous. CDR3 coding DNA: TGCGCCAGCAGCCTAGACTACGAGCAGTACTTC. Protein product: CASSLDYEQYF.